One and the same sample provided the 25 T cell receptor beta chains below, sequenced in a study of T cells in Graves' hyperthyroidism and ophthalmopathy. It was RNA transcripts that yielded the amplified TCR beta CDR3 regions. Researchers ran a first-round RT-PCR on the TCR CDR3 using the HTBI primer set. TCRdb itself ran the multiplex PCR reads through MiXCR, one entry per CDR3 protein. The data show hundreds of thousands of distinct CDR3 sequences, roughly a sixth seen once. The sample consisted of blood. These receptors were collected from a woman aged 40 to 49 with Graves' ophthalmopathy.

This clonotype was seen repeatedly, ten times or more. One junction end does not reproduce the germline sequence, and a read error may be involved. The chain joins TRBV3-1 to TRBJ2-2; TRBD2 matches at 7 bases. The CDR3 has 16 amino acids. Germline lookup yields CDR1 LGHDT and CDR2 YNNKEL (reference sequence). The CDR3: CTSSQGALADTGELFF. CDR3 DNA: TGTACCAGCAGCCAAGGTGCTCTAGCGGACACCGGGGAGCTGTTTTTT. The full variable domain, with the rest looked up from reference TRBV3-1 and TRBJ2-2, is DTAVSQTPKYLVTQMGNDKSIKCEQNLGHDTMYWYKQDSKKFLKIMFSYNNKELIINETVPNRFSPKSPDKAHLNLHINSLELGDSAVYFCTSSQGALADTGELFFGEGSRLTVL.

This clonotype was recorded at least ten times. This chain's CDR3 is CASSVERRGFNEQFF. CDR3 DNA: TGTGCCAGCAGTGTGGAACGGCGGGGGTTTAATGAGCAGTTCTTC. The V and J genes are TRBV2 and TRBJ2-1, with 7 bases fitting TRBD2. CDR1 is SNHLY, CDR2 FYNNEI, per germline. The CDR3 sequence is 15 residues long. The trim removed 4 bases at V and 7 bases at J, leaving 10 bases unmatched.

Only a few counts were recorded for this clonotype. Just one base apart from a much larger clone, this may be a read error. V usage is TRBV2 and J usage is TRBJ2-3; TRBD1 or TRBD2 may be the D gene (5 bases each). The CDR3 consists of 14 residues. Germline CDR1 SNHLY, CDR2 FYNNEI. Trimming took 0 bases from V and 6 from J, leaving 10 bases between them. The CDR3 region is CASSEAGTGDTQYF. The CDR3 DNA follows: TGTGCCAGCAGTGAAGCCGGGACGGGGGATACGCAGTATTTT. Together with reference TRBV2 and TRBJ2-3, the CDR3 gives the full variable domain: EPEVTQTPSHQVTQMGQEVILRCVPISNHLYFYWYRQILGQKVEFLVSFYNNEISEKSEIFDDQFSVERPDGSNFTLKIRSTKLEDSAMYFCASSEAGTGDTQYFGPGTRLTVL.

In nucleotides, the CDR3 is TGTGCCAGCAGCCCCTCTGGACTAGCGGGCGACTACGAGCAGTACTTC. Translation gives CASSPSGLAGDYEQYF. V and J are TRBV28 and TRBJ2-7; 11 bases agree with TRBD2. CDR1 and CDR2 from the germline V gene are MDHEN and SYDVKM. V lost 6 bases to trimming and J lost 3 bases; unmatched junction nucleotides: 10. CDR3 length equals 16 residues.

This clonotype was found many times. The genes are TRBV11-2 and TRBJ2-1; D might be TRBD1 (6 bases). Trimming removed 1 base from V and 3 bases from J, with 13 bases in between. CDR3 length equals 16 residues. CDR1 and CDR2 (germline): SGHAT, FQNNGV. The CDR3 coding sequence is TGTGCCAGCAGCTTAGGACAGGCAAGGCGCTACAATGAGCAGTTCTTC. Translating it yields CASSLGQARRYNEQFF.

CDR3 sequence: CASGPQTGELFF. In nucleotides, the CDR3 is TGTGCTAGTGGTCCCCAAACCGGGGAGCTGTTTTTT. The chain employs TRBV12-5 and TRBJ2-2; no reliable D call. The length of the CDR3 is 12 residues. V lost 5 bases to trimming and J lost 5 bases, with 6 bases between them. The germline gives CDR1 LGHNT, CDR2 FRNRAP.

This clonotype occurred many times. The chain joins TRBV30 to TRBJ2-2; no clear D gene. The CDR3 length is 14 residues. CDR1 and CDR2 from the germline V gene are GTSNPN and SVGIG (reference sequence). V shed 2 bases and J shed 0 bases, with 7 bases lying between them. The chain's CDR3 is CAWSSYTNTGELFF. CDR3 bases: TGTGCCTGGAGTTCTTACACGAACACCGGGGAGCTGTTTTTT.

This clonotype was counted only a few times. The V call is TRBV27, the J call TRBJ2-7; 9 nucleotides agree with TRBD2. CDR3 length: 13 amino acids. Germline trimming cut 3 bases from V and 8 bases from J; bases unmatched to any gene: 5. Germline CDR1 is MNHEY and CDR2 is SMNVEV (reference sequence). The CDR3 DNA reads TGTGCCAGCAGTTTCGCGGGAGGGTTTCAGCAGTACTTC. Its translation is CASSFAGGFQQYF.

This clonotype was seen at least ten times. The rearrangement uses TRBV20-1 and TRBJ2-7, with no clear D. Trimming cost V 3 bases and J 3 bases, with 9 bases left between them. CDR1 is DFQATT, CDR2 SNEGSKA, per germline (reference sequence). The CDR3 covers 12 residues. The CDR3 sequence is CSASSGVYEQYF. CDR3 sequence (DNA): TGCAGTGCTAGTTCAGGCGTCTACGAGCAGTACTTC.

This clonotype showed up just a few times. V gene TRBV29-1 combines with J gene TRBJ2-5; the match to TRBD1 covers 9 bases. The J segment lost 1 base and the V segment lost 4 bases, leaving 4 bases of the junction unmatched. Germline V gene sequence: CDR1 SQVTM, CDR2 ANQGSEA. The CDR3 length is 14 residues. The chain's CDR3 is CSVVLTGGQETQYF. CDR3 bases: TGCAGCGTTGTCTTGACAGGGGGCCAAGAGACCCAGTACTTC.

The chain joins TRBV20-1 to TRBJ2-3; possibly TRBD2 for D (5 bases). The CDR3 is 13 residues long. Per germline, CDR1 DFQATT and CDR2 SNEGSKA (reference sequence). Trimming cost V 5 bases and J 6 bases, with 15 bases left between them. Here the CDR3 DNA reads TGCAGTGCTCCCACCAGCGGTTCGGATACGCAGTATTTT. Translating gives CSAPTSGSDTQYF.

This clonotype appeared a few times. A read error may produce the germline difference seen at one junction end. The CDR3 reads CASPPPPGGETQYF. CDR3 coding DNA: TGTGCCAGCCCACCACCCCCCGGGGGAGAGACCCAGTACTTC. V is TRBV18 and J is TRBJ2-5, with a weak D call TRBD2 (6 bases). This CDR3 is 14 amino acids long. Per the germline V gene, CDR1 is KGHSH and CDR2 is LQKENI.

V and J are TRBV20-1 and TRBJ2-7, with 13 bases that match TRBD2. The CDR3 extends over 16 amino acids. Per the germline V gene, CDR1 is DFQATT and CDR2 is SNEGSKA (reference sequence). The CDR3, as DNA: TGCAGCGGCTACGGGACTAGCGGGGCGGGGGTCTACGAGCAGTACTTC. This sequence encodes CSGYGTSGAGVYEQYF.

This clonotype was counted a few times. The rearrangement joins TRBV2 to TRBJ1-2; D ambiguous. The length of the CDR3 is 13 residues. Germline V CDR1 and CDR2: SNHLY, FYNNEI. Trimming removed 6 bases at V and 6 bases at J, with 14 bases between. The CDR3 reads CASRRLSSDGYTF. The CDR3 region has the DNA TGTGCCAGCAGGAGGCTGTCAAGCGATGGCTACACCTTC.

The chain has TRBV20-1 and TRBJ2-2, with D maybe TRBD2 (5 bases). Trimming left V 0 bases short and J 0 bases short, with 11 bases between. Looked up from germline, CDR1 is DFQATT and CDR2 is SNEGSKA (reference sequence). CDR3 length: 16 residues. The CDR3 nucleotides read TGCAGTGCTAGAGATTTGCTCGGGGCGAACACCGGGGAGCTGTTTTTT. It encodes CSARDLLGANTGELFF.

This clonotype has a handful of counts. The CDR3 DNA reads TGTGCCAGCAGCGCCCGAACAAGCACAGATACGCAGTATTTT. This sequence encodes CASSARTSTDTQYF. J is TRBJ2-3 and V is TRBV9, with D unclear. The V gene's germline CDR1 is SGDLS and CDR2 YYNGEE. Trimming took off 3 bases at V and 0 bases at J, with 8 bases between the two ends. The CDR3 is made up of 14 amino acids.

This sequence joins TRBV27 and TRBJ2-2; D ambiguous. From germline, CDR1 is MNHEY and CDR2 SMNVEV (reference sequence). CDR3 length: 12 residues. Trimming cost V 6 bases and J 5 bases, with 7 bases left between them. The CDR3 coding sequence is TGTGCCAGCAGACAACTTACCGGGGAGCTGTTTTTT. Its protein product is CASRQLTGELFF.

This clonotype came up many times. V and J are TRBV18 and TRBJ1-1; 8 nucleotides align to TRBD1. The germline CDR1 and CDR2 sequences are KGHSH and LQKENI. This CDR3 region has 14 residues. The V and J ends lost 3 bases and 3 bases, in that order; junction bases with no gene match: 3. The CDR3 DNA is TGTGCCAGCTCACCTTTGGGACAGGACACTGAAGCTTTCTTT. Its translation: CASSPLGQDTEAFF. Variable domain in full (rest from reference TRBV18 and TRBJ1-1): NAGVMQNPRHLVRRRGQEARLRCSPMKGHSHVYWYRQLPEEGLKFMVYLQKENIIDESGMPKERFSAEFPKEGPSILRIQQVVRGDSAAYFCASSPLGQDTEAFFGQGTRLTVV.

As to this clonotype: A clone one base away is much larger, so this may be a read error. This sequence joins TRBV27 and TRBJ2-7, with D possibly being TRBD1 (6 bases). The CDR3 loop spans 15 amino acids. In germline, CDR1 is MNHEY, CDR2 SMNVEV (reference sequence). The V end was cut by 5 bases, the J end by 4 bases, with 18 bases between. The CDR3 nucleotides are TGTGCCAGCAGTACCGGGACATCCTGGGCGTACGAGCAGTACTTC. Its translation is CASSTGTSWAYEQYF.

Ten or more counts support this clonotype. The chain combines TRBV7-2 with TRBJ2-6, with D perhaps TRBD2 (6 bases). Deletions cut 6 bases from V and 0 bases from J, with 9 bases between. This CDR3 region has 15 residues. CDR1 and CDR2 (germline): SGHTA, FQGNSA. The CDR3 DNA sequence: TGTGCCAGCAGGTCCGGGGGCTCTGGGGCCAACGTCCTGACTTTC. Translation: CASRSGGSGANVLTF.

This chain uses TRBV3-1 with TRBJ2-5; D not resolved. Germline CDR1 and CDR2: LGHDT and YNNKEL (reference sequence). The germline V and J ends were trimmed by 4 bases and 1 base, with 10 bases remaining between them. CDR3 size: 14 residues. The CDR3 DNA reads TGTGCCAGCAGCCGATCGAGAACCCAAGAGACCCAGTACTTC. Its translation is CASSRSRTQETQYF.

This clonotype showed up just a few times. The V call is TRBV12-3 or TRBV12-4, the J call TRBJ2-1, with D possibly matching TRBD1 (5 bases). The CDR3 consists of 13 residues. V was pared by 5 bases and J by 5 bases, with 10 bases between. The CDR3 nucleotides are TGTGCCAGCAGTCCGCAACAGGACAATGAGCAGTTCTTC. Translated, it gives CASSPQQDNEQFF.

This clonotype was seen more than once but under ten times. This chain connects TRBV27 to TRBJ2-1, with a tentative D call TRBD2 (6 bases). V lost 4 bases and J 0 bases, leaving 13 bases between the germline ends. Germline assignment: CDR1 MNHEY and CDR2 SMNVEV (reference sequence). The CDR3 runs 16 residues. DNA for the CDR3: TGTGCCAGCAGTTCGGATGCGGGGAGCTCCTACAATGAGCAGTTCTTC. Its protein product is CASSSDAGSSYNEQFF.

This clonotype appeared a few times. The rearrangement links TRBV6-2 or TRBV6-3 to TRBJ2-3, with D hard to call. Germline CDR1 is MNHEY and CDR2 is SVGEGT. V lost 4 bases and J lost 2, with 10 bases in between. This CDR3 contains 14 residues. This chain's CDR3 is CASSWSWYTDTQYF. The DNA of the CDR3 is TGTGCCAGCAGTTGGTCCTGGTACACAGATACGCAGTATTTT.

The chain couples TRBV5-1 to TRBJ1-4; 9 positions match TRBD1. V dropped 5 bases and J dropped 8; count of bases not matched to a gene: 7. Germline V gene sequence: CDR1 SGHRS, CDR2 YFSETQ. This CDR3 spans 14 amino acids. CDR3 in amino acids: CASRPGTGNEKLFF. CDR3 nucleotide sequence: TGCGCCAGCAGGCCCGGGACAGGGAACGAAAAACTGTTTTTT. The full variable domain, rest sourced from reference TRBV5-1 and TRBJ1-4, is KAGVTQTPRYLIKTRGQQVTLSCSPISGHRSVSWYQQTPGQGLQFLFEYFSETQRNKGNFPGRFSGRQFSNSRSEMNVSTLELGDSALYLCASRPGTGNEKLFFGSGTQLSVL.